This TCR beta chain was sequenced in a study of T cell changes during pregnancy in multiple sclerosis. TCRdb's table, derived via immunoSEQ multiplex PCR, lists solely in-frame clones and lacks some. This sample has some 60,000 clones, with more than 85% found just once. Trimming took 2 bases from V and 1 from J; bases not matched to a gene: 4. Per the germline V gene, CDR1 is MNHNS and CDR2 is SASEGT. The length of the CDR3 is 15 residues. The origin of this receptor is a female donor with multiple sclerosis, enrolled in a pregnancy study. The rearrangement links TRBV6-1 to TRBJ1-1; TRBD1 agrees at 7 bases. This sample comprised CD4+ T cells from peripheral blood mononuclear cells, obtained in the third trimester of pregnancy. Here the CDR3 reads CASSEQAGGNTEAFF. Written as DNA, the CDR3 is TGTGCCAGCAGTGAACAGGCAGGGGGGAACACTGAAGCTTTCTTT.